This T cell receptor beta chain emerged from a study of long-term antiretroviral therapy in people with HIV. Across the study: Earliest sampling preceded the 2015 immediate-ART recommendation by about a decade.

Study results and caveats: ART adherence was not documented, and neither viral resistance nor therapy changes had any data. Sampling of blood ran from the mid-2000s to the late 2010s, and older ART regimens were possibly in use.

The length of the CDR3 is 13 residues. Trimming shortened V by 6 bases and J by 5 bases, and 10 bases separated the two germline ends. The germline gives CDR1 MNHNS, CDR2 SASEGT. The immunoSEQ assay was v3.0, run at survey level. Sequencing used immunoSEQ multiplex PCR; TCRdb keeps in-frame clones, though not all of them. The table has about 8,600 clones, roughly 80% seen once; the top ten hold 23%. Every HIV-positive participant received treatment in the United States. Concerning this clone: The antigen is not known.

The source of this sequence is a man aged 40-50 years with HIV. The starting material was unsorted PBMCs, obtained 0.6 years before starting antiretroviral therapy. The V and J genes are TRBV6-1 and TRBJ1-4, with a possible D match to TRBD1 (6 bases). The CDR3 region has the DNA TGTGCCAGCAGCACAGGGCCGAATGAAAAACTGTTTTTT. Its protein product is CASSTGPNEKLFF.